This TCR beta chain appears in the sequencing data of a study of liver allograft versus peripheral blood T cells. Across the whole study: Recipients' peripheral blood served as the comparator for T cell receptor repertoires in transplanted livers. Study outcomes and limitations: Repertoires of T cell receptors in liver allografts reportedly differed from peripheral blood repertoires.

In germline, CDR1 is DFQATT, CDR2 SNEGSKA (reference sequence). V lost 3 bases, J lost 0 bases, and 11 bases lay in between. The CDR3 runs to 14 residues. This clonotype has more than one count but fewer than ten. Its cognate antigen is unknown. In TCRdb, the reads were re-called with MiXCR into one record per CDR3 protein. The table shows some 7,700 distinct CDR3 sequences, with roughly 17% occurring only once. This chain joins TRBV20-1 and TRBJ1-1; D ambiguous. The TCR originated in a human patient who had a liver transplant. Some of the T cells might come from the graft donor. The CDR3 protein is CSASNVGLNTEAFF. CDR3 in DNA: TGCAGTGCTAGTAACGTCGGACTGAACACTGAAGCTTTCTTT.